The clone carrying this TCR beta chain occurred a few times. Its cognate antigen is unknown. The entry originates in a study of beta chain features in type 1 diabetes. The investigators reverse transcribed all of the isolated RNA, so they sequenced expressed TCRB transcripts. Some clones are missing from TCRdb's copy, which holds only in-frame ones; the method was immunoSEQ multiplex PCR. Of about 360,000 clones listed, around 12% are singletons. Sorting with CD45RO/CCR7/CD25/CD127/CD95/CD27 yielded naive, central memory, regulatory and stem-like memory CD4+ cells. Trimming stripped 1 base from V and 6 bases from J, with 11 bases between. Germline V gene data show CDR1 as SGHRS and CDR2 as YFSETQ. The CDR3 covers 13 residues. Study outcomes and limitations: A pattern of fewer insertions and more deletions at VDJ junctions was seen in type 1 diabetes patients. Compared with healthy donors, patients appeared to share more similar naive, central memory and regulatory TCRB repertoires. A PCR bias possibly favoring shorter templates would apply equally to patients and controls.

The chain links TRBV5-1 to TRBJ2-7; D is ambiguous. The clonotype was recovered from a man aged 18 to 30 in good health. The sample consisted of naive CD4+ T cells from blood. CDR3 DNA: TGCGCCAGCAGCTTGCCGGTTTTCGGCGAGCAGTACTTC. The encoded protein is CASSLPVFGEQYF.